This T cell receptor beta chain is drawn from a study of blood T cell repertoires in COVID-19. Trimming pared 1 base from V and 1 base from J, leaving 11 bases between. The CDR3 has 15 amino acids. CDR1 is MDHEN and CDR2 is SYDVKM in the germline V gene. TCRdb's copy holds only in-frame clones and misses some; the assay was immunoSEQ multiplex PCR. In the table there are roughly 250,000 clones, approximately 85% of which are singletons. This chain joins TRBV28 and TRBJ2-7; D is perhaps TRBD2 (5 bases). The receptor's source is a human donor with COVID-19, enrolled during active disease. The donor label of this sample is uncertain. The sequenced sample was peripheral blood. For the CDR3, the DNA is TGTGCCAGCAGTTTATTAATTGGAGGATCCTACGAGCAGTACTTC. It is translated as CASSLLIGGSYEQYF.